This T cell receptor beta chain was documented in a study of blood T cell repertoires in COVID-19. Unmatched junction bases numbered 4, after V lost 1 base and J lost 4 bases. The V gene's germline CDR1 is SGHAT and CDR2 FQNNGV. The CDR3 is 15 residues long. Individuals drawn from 24 US areas were about 18 to 95 years old. Clinical history as reported by participants underpinned cohort assignment. Cohort 3 donors were reported recovered after two negative PCRs, clearance, or symptom resolution. In the original processing: Amplified reference gene primers provided the basis for estimating nucleated cell counts. Produced via immunoSEQ multiplex PCR; TCRdb's table is partial and in-frame only. V and J calls and clone size are those listed in that table; D and trimming were worked out from the DNA. This sample has 150,000 to 200,000 clones, with around 80% found just once.

J is TRBJ2-3 and V is TRBV11-2; 8 bases map to TRBD2. The receptor's source is a man aged 45 to 65 who had recovered from COVID-19. Material: PBMCs or T cells enriched from blood (not recorded which). The CDR3 reads CASSLGSGGPDTQYF. The CDR3 coding sequence is TGTGCCAGCAGCTTAGGGAGCGGGGGCCCAGATACGCAGTATTTT.